This section outlines one T cell receptor (beta chain) sequence together with its context. In this sample, this clonotype turned up many times. No antigen is known for it. Base quality data are lacking; no much larger clone is found one base away. The data are from a study of CD8+CD57+ T cells in acquired aplastic anemia listed by TCRdb under 2018. General notes on the study: DNA extracted from sorted CD4+ and CD8+ cells had a mean of around 3.3 ug, with a range of about 0.2 to 30 ug. For healthy donor samples, the average read count was roughly 9.9 million for CD4+ cells and around 12 million for CD8+ cells.

TCR beta VDJ combination and CDR3 sequence profiling used genomic DNA as the template. An Illumina HiSeq 2000 was the platform used for TCR repertoire sequencing. Per the original workflow: TRBV/TRBJ rearrangement plots, CDR3 size and DJ length profiles, and Simpson's diversity index were used to assess repertoires. The most abundant DNA sequence in the deep sequencing data was defined as the immunodominant clone. CDR3 amino acid sequences were checked for sharing between subjects and were compared against published repertoires and the VDJdb database. Through fastp at Q25 and MiXCR, TCRdb rebuilt clones from the public reads, retaining in-frame beta chains. Every CDR3 protein is listed once, alongside the most common genes and DNA of its rows. In this record, the V and J calls reflect TCRdb's handling and not the investigators' own analysis. The sample table shows under 75,000 distinct CDR3 sequences, and approximately 50% are seen once. About 8.9% of the sample lies in the top ten.

General study outcomes and caveats: Around 27 CD8+ CDR3 sequences were found in both patients and controls but appeared to be highly expressed in patients and within the immunodominant clones of the patients. CD8+ Simpson's diversity did not differ significantly between patients and healthy controls (P=0.060).

In the study, sorted CD4+ and CD8+ blood T cells from patients with severe aplastic anemia and from healthy subjects underwent deep sequencing of TCR repertoires. Ficoll-Paque density gradient centrifugation was used to isolate peripheral blood mononuclear cells. CD4+ and CD8+ T cells were sorted by FACS or magnetic beads before DNA extraction. Input material: sorted CD4+, CD8+, or CD8+CD57+ T cells (not recorded which) from PBMCs. This clonotype was sampled from a human donor in good health, serving as a control.

The base sequence is TGTGCCAGCAGCCAAGGTATCTCCGGGGATACGCAGTATTTT. Its protein product is CASSQGISGDTQYF. The rearranged chain carries TRBV3-1 and TRBJ2-3; too little of a D gene remains to name it. V and J are truncated by 1 base and 6 bases respectively, leaving an intervening sequence of 11 bases. CDR1 and CDR2 were assigned from the germline V gene (reference sequence) as LGHDT and YNNKEL. Spanning cysteine to phenylalanine, the CDR3 consists of 14 amino acids. Only the CDR3 DNA stays, 42 bases, in frame from base 1.